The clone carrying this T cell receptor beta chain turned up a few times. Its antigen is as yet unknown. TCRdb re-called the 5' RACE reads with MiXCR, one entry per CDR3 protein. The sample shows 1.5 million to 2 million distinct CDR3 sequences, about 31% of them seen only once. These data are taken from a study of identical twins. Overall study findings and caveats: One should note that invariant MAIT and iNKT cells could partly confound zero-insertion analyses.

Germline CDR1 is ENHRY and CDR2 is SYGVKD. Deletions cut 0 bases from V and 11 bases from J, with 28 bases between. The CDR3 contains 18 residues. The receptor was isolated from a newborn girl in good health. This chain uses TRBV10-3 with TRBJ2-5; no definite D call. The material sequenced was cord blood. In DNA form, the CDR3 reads TGTGCCATCAGTGAGTCAATAGCTCTGCGGATACTATTCAATGAGCAGTACTTC. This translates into CAISESIALRILFNEQYF.